The present entry profiles one TCR beta chain with its context. Its antigen is as yet unknown. This entry comes from a study of T cell repertoires in cytomegalovirus infection. About the study: Both CMV infection and a matching HLA type were indicated by public TCR beta signatures.

Trimming removed 5 bases from V and 5 bases from J, with 10 bases in between. This CDR3 contains 13 residues. In germline, CDR1 is MNHEY, CDR2 SMNVEV (reference sequence). TCRdb reprocessed the reads with MiXCR, giving one entry per CDR3 protein. The sample consists of about a million distinct CDR3 sequences, less than 35% of them appearing once. Study-wide points: Dominant in the ex vivo response were TCR beta clonotypes restricted by HLA-C and specific for CMV. The study identified carriers of CMV plus the relevant HLA from cumulative public TCR beta family frequency.

This TCR was sampled from a human donor in good health (CMV status not recorded). Some clones in this sample may be carry-over from other donors' samples. The J gene is TRBJ1-5, the V gene TRBV27; D ambiguous. The sample in question was cultured CD8+ T cells from PBMCs, obtained from culture after CMV antigen stimulation. CDR3 DNA sequence: TGTGCCAGCAGTAAGGCATTTCATCAGCCCCAGCATTTT. Translating it yields CASSKAFHQPQHF.